This T cell receptor (beta chain) was found in a study of blood T cell repertoires in COVID-19. The assay was immunoSEQ multiplex PCR, and TCRdb's table has in-frame clones only and misses some. The sample shows about 200,000 clones, about 85% of them seen only once. V lost 5 bases and J 5 bases, leaving 18 bases between the germline ends. This CDR3 region has 15 residues. The germline V gene encodes CDR1 MDHEN and CDR2 SYDVKM. The chain combines TRBV28 with TRBJ1-2; a weak D match, TRBD1 (6 bases). Sequencing used PBMCs or T cells enriched from blood (not recorded which). This sequence was found in a man aged 40-55 years who had recovered from COVID-19. The CDR3, as DNA: TGTGCCAGCAGTCGTCCAGGGGCAGCCAGATATGGCTACACCTTC. It translates to CASSRPGAARYGYTF.